The 29 T cell receptor beta chains reported below all come from one sample, sequenced in a study of T cell repertoires in ileal Crohn's disease. The repertoire was sequenced with immunoSEQ multiplex PCR; TCRdb's copy has only in-frame clones and lacks some. Of more than 25,000 clones in the sample, about four fifths were seen once. The source material was ileal tissue. These TCRs come from an adult with Crohn's disease.

The chain uses TRBV27 and TRBJ2-5, with TRBD2 as a possible D gene (5 bases). The J call is doubtful: the DNA matches TRBJ2-7 better. This CDR3 has 13 amino acids. Germline V gene sequence: CDR1 MNHEY, CDR2 SMNVEV (reference sequence). CDR3 DNA: TGTGCCAGCAGTTTAGCGGGCCCCTACGAGCAGTACTTC. This encodes CASSLAGPYEQYF.

This chain uses TRBV29-1 with TRBJ2-7, with TRBD1 matching over 9 bases. The J segment lost 1 base and the V segment lost 7 bases, leaving 2 bases of the junction unmatched. Looked up from germline, CDR1 is SQVTM and CDR2 is ANQGSEA. The CDR3 is made up of 12 amino acids. The CDR3 DNA sequence: TGCAGCGCGGGACAGGGATCCTACGAGCAGTACTTC. Its protein is CSAGQGSYEQYF.

This sequence joins TRBV11-3 and TRBJ2-2; D perhaps matches TRBD2 (5 bases). V was pared by 4 bases and J by 5 bases, with 8 bases between. Germline CDR1 SGHNT, CDR2 YENEEA. This CDR3 spans 13 amino acids. For the CDR3, the DNA is TGTGCCAGCAGCTCTTCGGGAACCGGGGAGCTGTTTTTT. Its protein is CASSSSGTGELFF.

The chain joins TRBV9 to TRBJ2-5, with TRBD2 matching 8 bases. This CDR3 has 18 amino acids. V lost 0 bases to trimming and J lost 1 base; unmatched junction nucleotides: 11. From germline, CDR1 is SGDLS and CDR2 YYNGEE. CDR3 amino acids: CASSVEAGGHAPQETQYF. The CDR3 DNA reads as TGTGCCAGCAGCGTAGAGGCGGGGGGTCACGCGCCCCAAGAGACCCAGTACTTC.

V gene TRBV7-8 combines with J gene TRBJ2-1; 12 bases agree with TRBD2. Trimming at V came to 6 bases and at J to 9 bases, leaving 9 bases not matched to a gene. This CDR3 comprises 15 residues. Germline-derived CDR1 and CDR2 are SGHVS and FQNEAQ. CDR3 DNA: TGTGCCAGCAGTTCAGGGCTAGCGGGGGGGATTGAGCAGTTCTTC. Its protein is CASSSGLAGGIEQFF.

The chain employs TRBV7-6 and TRBJ2-2; D is undetermined. This CDR3 contains 13 residues. V was trimmed by 5 bases and J by 4 bases, leaving 8 bases between them. Per the germline V gene, CDR1 is SGHVS and CDR2 is FNYEAQ. The CDR3 loop is CASSRAPTGELFF. DNA for the CDR3: TGTGCCAGCAGCCGCGCTCCCACCGGGGAGCTGTTTTTT.

The V and J genes are TRBV6-5 and TRBJ2-7; 8 bases align to TRBD1. V gave up 7 bases and J gave up 1 base; unmatched junction bases: 9. The V gene's germline CDR1 is MNHEY and CDR2 SVGAGI. The length of the CDR3 is 15 residues. DNA for the CDR3: TGTGCCAGCAAGCGCGACGGACAGGGTTCCTACGAGCAGTACTTC. Translation gives CASKRDGQGSYEQYF.

The rearrangement joins TRBV7-6 to TRBJ2-2; D is uncertain. Per germline, CDR1 SGHVS and CDR2 FNYEAQ. Trimming left V 1 base short and J 4 bases short, with 7 bases between. The CDR3 has 14 amino acids. In DNA form, the CDR3 reads TGTGCCAGCAGCTTAGATAGGAGCACCGGGGAGCTGTTTTTT. Translating it yields CASSLDRSTGELFF.

The V and J genes are TRBV6-1 and TRBJ1-1, with D tentatively TRBD1 (5 bases). The CDR3 is 13 residues long. Trimming pared 8 bases from V and 8 bases from J, leaving 18 bases between. CDR1 is MNHNS and CDR2 is SASEGT in the germline V gene. The CDR3 DNA follows: TGTGCCAGCGGGGCGTCAGAAACGGTGGAAGCTTTCTTT. Translation gives CASGASETVEAFF.

This clone was observed a handful of times. The genes are TRBV5-8 and TRBJ1-2; the match to TRBD1 covers 7 bases. The CDR3 is 14 amino acids. V lost 3 bases and J lost 7; bases outside the gene matches: 9. Germline V gives CDR1 SGHTS, CDR2 YDEGEE. The CDR3, as DNA: TGTGCCAGCAGCTCGGAAGGGGGCGCCGGTGGCTACACCTTC. Its translation: CASSSEGGAGGYTF.

The rearrangement links TRBV7-6 to TRBJ2-7; D may be TRBD1 (5 bases). The CDR3 length is 15 residues. The V end lost 5 bases, the J end lost 6 bases, and 20 bases lay between the germline ends. The germline CDR1 and CDR2 sequences are SGHVS and FNYEAQ. The CDR3, as DNA: TGTGCCAGCAGCCAAGCCCCAGGGTCCAGCTCCGAGCAGTACTTC. Protein product: CASSQAPGSSSEQYF.

J is TRBJ2-7 and V is TRBV9, with D tentatively TRBD2 (6 bases). V was shortened by 4 bases and J by 0 bases, with 11 bases between the two germline ends. Germline V lookup: CDR1 SGDLS, CDR2 YYNGEE. The CDR3 sequence is 14 residues long. In DNA, the CDR3 is TGTGCCAGCAGCCCCCGGGACTTCTCCTACGAGCAGTACTTC. Translation gives CASSPRDFSYEQYF.

The chain is built from TRBV6-1 and TRBJ2-5; 8 bases are shared with TRBD1. V lost 7 bases to trimming and J lost 5 bases; unmatched junction nucleotides: 9. Germline values: CDR1 MNHNS, CDR2 SASEGT. The CDR3 is 14 residues long. The CDR3 sequence is CASKRDRRSETQYF. The CDR3 bases are TGTGCCAGCAAACGGGACAGGAGGTCCGAGACCCAGTACTTC.

The genes are TRBV5-6 and TRBJ2-2, with unresolved D. V shed 2 bases and J shed 7 bases, with 6 bases lying between them. Germline V gives CDR1 SGHDT, CDR2 YYEEEE. The CDR3 consists of 12 residues. The CDR3 loop is CASSFRVGELFF. CDR3 DNA: TGTGCCAGCAGCTTTCGGGTCGGGGAGCTGTTTTTT.

This clone showed up just a few times. This rearrangement joins TRBV7-9 to TRBJ2-1; D is possibly TRBD2 (6 bases). The germline V and J ends were trimmed by 1 base and 7 bases, with 17 bases remaining between them. The CDR3 is 16 amino acids. Germline assignment: CDR1 SEHNR and CDR2 FQNEAQ (reference sequence). CDR3 residues: CASSLGTQLGRNEQFF. CDR3 in DNA: TGTGCCAGCAGCTTAGGGACCCAACTAGGGAGGAATGAGCAGTTCTTC.

The chain combines TRBV5-1 with TRBJ1-6; TRBD1 matches at 7 bases. Germline V gives CDR1 SGHRS, CDR2 YFSETQ. V lost 3 bases and J lost 11; bases outside the gene matches: 17. The CDR3 has 17 amino acids. The CDR3 nucleotides are TGCGCCAGCAGCTCCGACCGATCCGGGACAGTGTCACCACCCCTCCACTTT. Translation gives CASSSDRSGTVSPPLHF. Variable domain in full (rest from reference TRBV5-1 and TRBJ1-6): KAGVTQTPRYLIKTRGQQVTLSCSPISGHRSVSWYQQTPGQGLQFLFEYFSETQRNKGNFPGRFSGRQFSNSRSEMNVSTLELGDSALYLCASSSDRSGTVSPPLHFGNGTRLTVT.

The genes are TRBV9 and TRBJ2-7; 7 positions match TRBD1. After removal of 4 bases from V and 4 bases from J, the junction contained 11 bases not matched to a gene. CDR1 and CDR2 (germline): SGDLS, YYNGEE. This CDR3 has 15 residues. The DNA for the CDR3 is TGTGCCAGCAGCTTGGGACAGTCAAATCTTTACGAGCAGTACTTC. Its translation is CASSLGQSNLYEQYF.

The gene calls are TRBV4-1 and TRBJ2-2; 8 bases match TRBD2. CDR1 is MGHRA and CDR2 is YSYEKL in the germline V gene. The CDR3 covers 16 residues. Unmatched junction bases numbered 8, after V lost 5 bases and J lost 3 bases. The CDR3: CASSAPGGGDTGELFF. The CDR3 coding sequence is TGCGCCAGCAGCGCCCCGGGGGGGGGCGACACCGGGGAGCTGTTTTTT.

A few counts support this clone. The CDR3 coding sequence is TGTGCCAGCAGCCCTGGGGGACAGGGGAAGGAAAAACTGTTTTTT. Translation gives CASSPGGQGKEKLFF. The chain recombines TRBV7-2 with TRBJ1-4, with 10 bases matching TRBD1. V lost 5 bases and J lost 8; bases outside the gene matches: 8. CDR1 and CDR2 from the germline V gene are SGHTA and FQGNSA. CDR3 size: 15 residues.

This sequence joins TRBV5-4 and TRBJ1-4, with TRBD1 matching over 9 bases. Germline V lookup: CDR1 SGHNT, CDR2 YYREEE (reference sequence). Trimming removed 4 bases from V and 8 bases from J; junction bases left unmatched: 9. The CDR3 runs to 15 residues. The CDR3: CASSLSTGGGEKLFF. The CDR3 DNA reads TGTGCCAGCAGCCTATCAACAGGGGGCGGGGAAAAACTGTTTTTT. Variable domain in full (rest from reference TRBV5-4 and TRBJ1-4): ETGVTQSPTHLIKTRGQQVTLRCSSQSGHNTVSWYQQALGQGPQFIFQYYREEENGRGNFPPRFSGLQFPNYSSELNVNALELDDSALYLCASSLSTGGGEKLFFGSGTQLSVL.

The rearrangement joins TRBV6-5 to TRBJ2-5; 10 bases map to TRBD2. Matching the DNA end better, TRBJ2-7 makes the J call doubtful. The CDR3 is 15 amino acids. CDR1 and CDR2 from the germline V gene are MNHEY and SVGAGI. Here the CDR3 DNA reads TGTGCCAGCCGCCTCGCTAGCGGGGGTTCCTACGAGCAGTACTTC. Its translation is CASRLASGGSYEQYF.

The chain employs TRBV25-1 and TRBJ2-7; TRBD1 matches at 10 bases. Germline V lookup: CDR1 MGHDK, CDR2 SYGVNS. The V gene end was trimmed by 9 bases and the J gene end by 7 bases; junction bases not matched to a gene: 9. The CDR3 runs to 13 residues. CDR3 DNA: TGTGCCAGTCACCACGGACAGGGGGGAGAGCAGTACTTC. Translated, it gives CASHHGQGGEQYF.

The chain combines TRBV7-2 with TRBJ2-3; weak D call: TRBD2 (6 bases). V dropped 5 bases and J dropped 2 bases, with 11 bases sitting between them. This CDR3 has 14 amino acids. Germline V gene data show CDR1 as SGHTA and CDR2 as FQGNSA. The CDR3 nucleotides read TGTGCCAGCAGCCCGGGACTTTACACAGATACGCAGTATTTT. Translating gives CASSPGLYTDTQYF.

The chain couples TRBV11-2 to TRBJ2-3; perhaps TRBD1 as D (6 bases). Per germline, CDR1 SGHAT and CDR2 FQNNGV. The CDR3 covers 14 residues. Deletions cut 5 bases from V and 4 bases from J, with 13 bases between. The DNA for the CDR3 is TGTGCCAGCAGCCGACAGGTTTCGCCAGATACGCAGTATTTT. This sequence encodes CASSRQVSPDTQYF.

Only a few counts were recorded for this clone. This chain uses TRBV7-2 with TRBJ2-6, with D maybe TRBD2 (5 bases). Germline loops: CDR1 SGHTA, CDR2 FQGNSA. This CDR3 is 16 amino acids long. Trimming stripped 4 bases from V and 2 bases from J, with 12 bases between. CDR3: CASSSRTVAGANVLTF. The CDR3 DNA follows: TGTGCCAGCAGCTCGCGGACTGTCGCTGGGGCCAACGTCCTGACTTTC.

The chain has TRBV28 and TRBJ1-1; D is unclear. Germline CDR1 is MDHEN and CDR2 is SYDVKM. V dropped 1 base and J dropped 0 bases, with 6 bases sitting between them. This CDR3 spans 14 amino acids. The DNA for the CDR3 is TGTGCCAGCAGTTTATTCGGGTTGAACACTGAAGCTTTCTTT. Its protein is CASSLFGLNTEAFF.

The J gene is TRBJ2-1, the V gene TRBV5-3; D call uncertain. TRBV5-3 is reported as an ORF; its role is uncertain. The CDR3 spans 15 residues. Trimming shortened V by 4 bases and J by 6 bases, and 17 bases separated the two germline ends. DNA of the CDR3: TGTGCCAGAAGCCCGTTTCCCCAAGCGCGCAATGAGCAGTTCTTC. Translating it yields CARSPFPQARNEQFF.

This clone has just a few counts. This rearrangement joins TRBV6-1 to TRBJ1-1, with D perhaps matching TRBD1 (5 bases). CDR1 and CDR2 from the germline V gene are MNHNS and SASEGT. The CDR3 is 13 amino acids. Deletions cut 5 bases from V and 5 bases from J, with 12 bases between. The CDR3 spells CASSLGRITEAFF. CDR3 DNA sequence: TGTGCCAGCAGTCTGGGGCGTATTACTGAAGCTTTCTTT.

The CDR3 sequence is CASSTGVYTEAFF. In DNA, the CDR3 is TGTGCCAGTAGTACCGGGGTTTACACTGAAGCTTTCTTT. The chain employs TRBV19 and TRBJ1-1; no clear D gene. The CDR3 length is 13 residues. Trimming removed 4 bases at V and 3 bases at J, with 9 bases between. Per germline, CDR1 LNHDA and CDR2 SQIVND (reference sequence).